The present entry profiles one T cell receptor (beta chain) with its context. The record originates from a study of cytomegalovirus exposure and HLA in healthy donors. Germline loops: CDR1 PRHDT, CDR2 FYEKMQ (reference sequence). V gave up 8 bases and J gave up 7 bases; unmatched junction bases: 7. The CDR3 consists of 14 residues. TCRdb's copy holds only in-frame clones and misses some; the assay was immunoSEQ multiplex PCR. The data show 150,000 to 200,000 clones, with just under 90% seen just once and 4% to 5% held by the top ten. This chain joins TRBV13 and TRBJ2-1; 11 bases map to TRBD2. The specimen sequenced was PBMCs. The sequence was obtained from a man aged 18 to 29 in good health and CMV-seropositive. The CDR3 loop reads CASRIAGGRNEQFF. The DNA for the CDR3 is TGTGCCAGCCGAATAGCGGGAGGGAGGAATGAGCAGTTCTTC.